This T cell receptor beta chain was obtained from a study of T cell responses to AZD1222 COVID-19 vaccine (dated by TCRdb to the early 2020s). Looking at the study overall: Because spike-specific TCR depth and breadth did not differ between the two schedules, AZD1222 recipients who got a second dose at roughly 4 weeks were pooled with those who got a second dose at roughly 12 weeks. A total of around 240 trial participants underwent TCR sequencing, of whom around 200 received two doses of AZD1222 and about 26 received two doses of the MenACWY control vaccine. Trial participants were enrolled into age subgroups of 18-55, 56-69 and 70-plus years, which contained roughly 150, 30 and 60 TCR-sequenced participants, respectively.

A note on this clone: What antigen it recognizes has not been identified. No base qualities exist here, and no much larger clone lies one base off it.

The CDR3 regions of human TCRbeta chains were analyzed by immunosequencing. For the original study's pipeline: Repertoire TCRs were checked for matches against a reference library of SARS-CoV-2-specific TCRs that had been generated using the MIRA antigen-specificity platform. Breadth meant the fraction of unique TCRs that were SARS-CoV-2-associated, whereas depth meant the fraction of total T cells that were SARS-CoV-2-associated. Each spike-specific TCR was assigned to its reactive spike region and to a CD4 or CD8 class using the MIRA data. Log10-transformed breadth and depth values were compared by one-way ANOVA with Sidak's multiple comparisons tests. TCRdb retrieved this table from immuneACCESS and kept in-frame rearrangements only. Not all clones are present; in checked studies, unresolved V genes account for under half, and no reason is known for the remainder. V and J calls and clone size are copied from that table; D and trimming were computed from the DNA. This sample has 120,000 or so clones in its table, and 87% of those were observed once. Clones ranked in the top ten supply around 9.3% of the sample.

The time point label on this specimen signifies: baseline before first vaccination. Vaccinee samples were obtained from the UK trials COV001 and COV002, which included a single-blind randomized controlled phase 2/3 trial of AZD1222 (ChAdOx1 nCoV-19) in healthy adults. For TCRbeta chain sequencing, PBMC samples were collected from trial participants at day 0 and at day 28 after the second dose. What the work shows at the level of the full study, not this receptor alone: The whole spike protein was spanned by vaccine-associated CD4 TCRs, and dominant responses were seen in regions 160-218 and 743-854. Because no samples from the day 14 peak response were available, repertoires could be characterized only after the peak T cell response. Conclusions about previously exposed vaccinees were limited because only six AZD1222 recipients were SARS-CoV-2 seropositive at baseline. A significant rise in spike-specific TCR breadth and depth was observed after two AZD1222 doses relative to day 0 and relative to MenACWY recipients. Participants were mostly white British and included more females than males, and it was suggested by the authors that clonal diversity may have been underestimated. In the small 56-69-year group, the increase in depth fell short of significance, most likely because of low power. Reportedly, close to half of the unique spike-specific TCRs recognized epitopes lying outside the regions that are mutated in the B.1.351 and B.1.1.7 variants.

The trim is 8 bases for V and 4 bases for J, with a gap of 14 bases between the germline ends. From the germline V gene, CDR1 is MNHEY and CDR2 is SVGAGI. The CDR3 contains 13 residues, cysteine and phenylalanine counted. Only CDR3 DNA is held: 39 bases, read in frame from base 1. Sequences were derived from peripheral blood, sampled on day 0 of AZD1222 vaccination. Here the chain combines TRBV6-5 and TRBJ1-2; a tentative D match to TRBD1 spans 5 bases. The clonotype comes from an adult in good health. The DNA is as follows: TGTGCCAGCTGCCGACAGCCCGGCTATGGCTACACCTTC. The encoded protein is CASCRQPGYGYTF.